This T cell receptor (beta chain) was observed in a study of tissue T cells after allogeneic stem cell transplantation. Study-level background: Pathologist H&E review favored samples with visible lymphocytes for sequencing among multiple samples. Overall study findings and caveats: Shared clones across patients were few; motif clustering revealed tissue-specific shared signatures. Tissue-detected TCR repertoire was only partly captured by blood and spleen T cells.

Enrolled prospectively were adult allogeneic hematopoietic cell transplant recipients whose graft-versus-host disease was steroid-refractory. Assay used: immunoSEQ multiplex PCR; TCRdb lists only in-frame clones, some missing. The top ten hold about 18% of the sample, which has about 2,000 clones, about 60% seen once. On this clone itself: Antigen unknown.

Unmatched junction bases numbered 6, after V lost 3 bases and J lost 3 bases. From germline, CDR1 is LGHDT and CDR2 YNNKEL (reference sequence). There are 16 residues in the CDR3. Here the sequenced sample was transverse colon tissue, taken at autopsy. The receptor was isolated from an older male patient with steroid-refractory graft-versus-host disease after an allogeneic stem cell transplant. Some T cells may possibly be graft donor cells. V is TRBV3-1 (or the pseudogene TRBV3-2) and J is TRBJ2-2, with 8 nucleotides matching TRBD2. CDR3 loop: CASSQPAGAHTGELFF. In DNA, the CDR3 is TGTGCCAGCAGCCAGCCAGCGGGGGCCCACACCGGGGAGCTGTTTTTT.